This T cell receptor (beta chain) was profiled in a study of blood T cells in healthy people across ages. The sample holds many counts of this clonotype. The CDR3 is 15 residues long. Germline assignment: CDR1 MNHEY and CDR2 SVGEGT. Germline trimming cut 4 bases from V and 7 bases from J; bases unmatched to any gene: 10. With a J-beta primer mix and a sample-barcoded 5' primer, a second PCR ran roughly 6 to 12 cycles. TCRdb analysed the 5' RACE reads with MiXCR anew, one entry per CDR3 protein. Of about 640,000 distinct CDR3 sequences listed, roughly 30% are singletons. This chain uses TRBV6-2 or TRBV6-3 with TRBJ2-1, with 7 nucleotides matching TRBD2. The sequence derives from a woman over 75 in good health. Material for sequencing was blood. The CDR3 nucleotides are TGTGCCAGCAGTTTAGGACTAGTCTCCTTGAATGAGCAGTTCTTC. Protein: CASSLGLVSLNEQFF.